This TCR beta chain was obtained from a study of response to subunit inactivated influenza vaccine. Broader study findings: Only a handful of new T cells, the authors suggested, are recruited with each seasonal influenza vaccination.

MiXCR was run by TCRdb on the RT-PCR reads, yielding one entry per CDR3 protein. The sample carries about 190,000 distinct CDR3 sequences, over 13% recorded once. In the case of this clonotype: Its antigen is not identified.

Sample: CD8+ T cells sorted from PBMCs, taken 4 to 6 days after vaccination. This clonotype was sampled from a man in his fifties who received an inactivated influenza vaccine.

CDR3 amino acids: CSALIDGATLHF. The DNA for the CDR3 is TGCAGCGCTCTCATAGATGGAGCCACCCTCCACTTT. The rearrangement uses TRBV29-1 and TRBJ1-6; no clear D. The CDR3 covers 12 residues. V gave up 7 bases and J gave up 14 bases, with 18 bases separating them. Germline V gene data show CDR1 as SQVTM and CDR2 as ANQGSEA.